Included here is one T cell receptor beta chain sequence, with context. Two consecutive negative NP/OP PCR tests, clearance, or resolved symptoms defined Cohort 3 recovery. The record originates from a study of blood T cell repertoires in COVID-19. Only in-frame clones appear in the TCRdb table, and some are missing; sequencing was by immunoSEQ multiplex PCR. The sample holds roughly 170,000 clones, about four fifths seen once. The V and J ends lost 4 bases and 3 bases respectively, with 16 bases between them. The CDR3 has 16 residues. CDR1 is SNHLY and CDR2 is FYNNEI in the germline V gene. This sequence originates from a man aged 45 to 65 who had recovered from COVID-19. Material: PBMCs or T cells enriched from blood (not recorded which). The rearrangement joins TRBV2 to TRBJ1-5; D possibly corresponds to TRBD1 (5 bases). The CDR3 loop is CASSAQGVWANQPQHF. The CDR3 nucleotides are TGTGCCAGCAGTGCCCAAGGGGTATGGGCCAATCAGCCCCAGCATTTT.